The 15 T cell receptor beta chains below come from one sample, sequenced in a study of T cells after yellow fever vaccination. TCRdb analysed the 5' RACE reads with MiXCR anew, one entry per CDR3 protein. This sample yields 300,000 to 350,000 distinct CDR3 sequences, of which approximately 4.2% are seen a single time; around 24% belongs to the top ten. This sample comprised PBMCs, obtained 5 days after the yellow fever booster vaccination. The receptors shown here come from a man aged 18 to 29 who received the YFV17D yellow fever vaccine.

This clonotype occurred a few times. The chain has TRBV6-5 and TRBJ1-4; no clear D gene. The CDR3 has 17 residues. V lost 5 bases, J lost 6 bases, and 22 bases lay in between. CDR1 is MNHEY, CDR2 SVGAGI, per germline. CDR3 sequence (DNA): TGTGCCAGCAGTCACTATCTTGGAGGGCTCAATCATGAAAAACTGTTTTTT. Translation: CASSHYLGGLNHEKLFF.

The chain couples TRBV4-3 to TRBJ1-6, with D maybe TRBD1 (6 bases). Trimming shortened V by 1 base and J by 4 bases, and 14 bases separated the two germline ends. The CDR3 has 17 residues. Germline values: CDR1 LGHNA, CDR2 YSLEER. The CDR3 here is CASSQGWLGQYNSPLHF. The DNA of the CDR3 is TGCGCCAGCAGCCAAGGATGGCTTGGACAGTATAATTCACCCCTCCACTTT.

The chain joins TRBV9 to TRBJ2-5, with D tentatively TRBD1 (6 bases). The CDR3 spans 15 residues. V shed 1 base and J shed 2 bases, with 12 bases lying between them. Germline-derived CDR1 and CDR2 are SGDLS and YYNGEE. In nucleotides, the CDR3 is TGTGCCAGCAGCGTAATCGGACAGCAACAAGAGACCCAGTACTTC. It codes for CASSVIGQQQETQYF.

V usage is TRBV4-1 and J usage is TRBJ2-7; 8 bases are shared with TRBD2. CDR1 MGHRA and CDR2 YSYEKL come from the germline V gene. The CDR3 extends over 15 amino acids. Unmatched junction bases numbered 8, after V lost 4 bases and J lost 3 bases. DNA of the CDR3: TGCGCCAGCAGCCTCAGCCCGGGACTAGGCTACGAGCAGTACTTC. This codes for CASSLSPGLGYEQYF.

This clonotype was seen many times. The chain links TRBV7-2 to TRBJ2-3; D possibly corresponds to TRBD1 (5 bases). This CDR3 has 12 amino acids. V was shortened by 6 bases and J by 4 bases, with 8 bases between the two germline ends. Germline assignment: CDR1 SGHTA and CDR2 FQGNSA. The CDR3 here is CASRGQSDTQYF. The CDR3 region has the DNA TGTGCCAGCAGGGGGCAATCAGATACGCAGTATTTT.

The gene calls are TRBV9 and TRBJ1-1; unclear D gene. V gave up 3 bases and J gave up 1 base, with 16 bases separating them. In germline, CDR1 is SGDLS, CDR2 YYNGEE. This CDR3 has 16 amino acids. The CDR3 loop reads CASSALRTTQNTEAFF. The CDR3 coding sequence is TGTGCCAGCAGCGCTCTGCGAACGACCCAGAACACTGAAGCTTTCTTT. Full variable domain (rest looked up from reference TRBV9 and TRBJ1-1): DSGVTQTPKHLITATGQRVTLRCSPRSGDLSVYWYQQSLDQGLQFLIQYYNGEERAKGNILERFSAQQFPDLHSELNLSSLELGDSALYFCASSALRTTQNTEAFFGQGTRLTVV.

This clonotype was counted between two and nine times. The chain carries TRBV2 and TRBJ2-3; D unclear. V gave up 2 bases and J gave up 3 bases, with 6 bases separating them. Germline V gene data show CDR1 as SNHLY and CDR2 as FYNNEI. The CDR3 is 13 residues long. DNA for the CDR3: TGTGCCAGCAGTGAAATCCTGACAGATACGCAGTATTTT. Its protein is CASSEILTDTQYF.

In this sample, this clonotype turned up a few times. The rearrangement joins TRBV6-2 or TRBV6-3 to TRBJ2-7; 11 bases agree with TRBD1. Germline CDR1 is MNHEY and CDR2 is SVGEGT. With V trimmed by 5 bases and J by 3 bases, 9 bases remained unmatched. This CDR3 spans 16 amino acids. The CDR3 here is CASSTRTGGNFYEQYV. The CDR3 region has the DNA TGTGCCAGCAGTACCCGGACAGGGGGCAATTTCTACGAGCAGTACGTC.

V is TRBV6-2 or TRBV6-3 and J is TRBJ2-5; 7 nucleotides line up with TRBD2. Germline V CDR1 and CDR2: MNHEY, SVGEGT. The V gene end was trimmed by 6 bases and the J gene end by 3 bases; junction bases not matched to a gene: 13. The CDR3 is 16 amino acids. This CDR3 is CASRKSERGVKETQYF. CDR3 sequence (DNA): TGTGCCAGCAGGAAGTCCGAACGGGGGGTCAAAGAGACCCAGTACTTC.

Only a few counts were recorded for this clonotype. CDR3 sequence (DNA): TGTGCCAGCAGCTTATTCCAGCGGGCCACTGAAGCTTTCTTT. Residues: CASSLFQRATEAFF. J is TRBJ1-1 and V is TRBV7-6; D unclear. V lost 2 bases and J lost 4, with 11 bases in between. CDR3 size: 14 residues. The germline CDR1 and CDR2 sequences are SGHVS and FNYEAQ. The whole variable domain, remainder taken from reference TRBV7-6 and TRBJ1-1, is GAGVSQSPRYKVTKRGQDVALRCDPISGHVSLYWYRQALGQGPEFLTYFNYEAQQDKSGLPNDRFSAERPEGSISTLTIQRTEQRDSAMYRCASSLFQRATEAFFGQGTRLTVV.

The chain combines TRBV7-2 with TRBJ2-5; tentatively, D is TRBD1 or TRBD2 (6 bases each). The CDR3 length is 15 residues. Germline V gives CDR1 SGHTA, CDR2 FQGNSA. Trimming took 2 bases from V and 4 from J, leaving 14 bases between them. CDR3 sequence: CASSLFGGRGETQYF. Here the CDR3 DNA reads TGTGCCAGCAGCTTATTTGGGGGGCGGGGAGAGACCCAGTACTTC.

This clonotype was recorded a few times. This chain uses TRBV7-2 with TRBJ1-3, with D uncertain. Germline V gene data show CDR1 as SGHTA and CDR2 as FQGNSA. The CDR3 has 14 amino acids. Trimming stripped 0 bases from V and 0 bases from J, with 3 bases between. This CDR3 reads CASSLADSGNTIYF. In DNA form, the CDR3 reads TGTGCCAGCAGCTTAGCAGACTCTGGAAACACCATATATTTT.

The chain uses TRBV7-9 and TRBJ1-4, with a possible D match to TRBD1 (5 bases). Germline loops: CDR1 SEHNR, CDR2 FQNEAQ (reference sequence). Trimming pared 6 bases from V and 8 bases from J, leaving 16 bases between. The length of the CDR3 is 14 residues. The CDR3 region has the DNA TGTGCCAGCAGGTCGCCCGAGTGGGGGGAAAAACTGTTTTTT. It encodes CASRSPEWGEKLFF.

This clonotype occurred a few times. This chain uses TRBV11-2 with TRBJ2-7; tentatively, D is TRBD1 (5 bases). Germline assignment: CDR1 SGHAT and CDR2 FQNNGV. CDR3 length equals 14 residues. Trimming removed 3 bases from V and 2 bases from J, with 11 bases in between. The CDR3 is CASSLGLGTYEQYV. CDR3 nucleotides: TGTGCCAGCAGCTTGGGGCTAGGGACCTACGAGCAGTACGTC.

This clonotype was observed a few times. V and J are TRBV5-1 and TRBJ1-1; 7 nucleotides agree with TRBD1. V shed 4 bases, J shed 4 bases, and the junction held 7 bases outside the gene matches. Germline V gene sequence: CDR1 SGHRS, CDR2 YFSETQ. CDR3 length: 14 amino acids. The CDR3, as DNA: TGCGCCAGCAGCAAGGGGGCGCCGAGCACTGAAGCTTTCTTT. This translates into CASSKGAPSTEAFF.